Below are 7 T cell receptor beta chains sequenced from a single sample in a study of T cell clones after liver transplantation. Clones were read by immunoSEQ multiplex PCR, and TCRdb kept only the in-frame ones, dropping some. The sample carries roughly 80,000 clones, roughly 80% recorded once. Sample: CD4+ T cells from blood, taken around 42 months after liver transplant. These TCRs come from a human patient who received a liver transplant. The graft donor may have given rise to some T cells.

The V gene is TRBV18, the J gene TRBJ2-1; 13 nucleotides align to TRBD2. V shed 3 bases and J 6 bases; nucleotides not matched to a gene: 2. Germline V gene sequence: CDR1 KGHSH, CDR2 LQKENI. There are 15 residues in the CDR3. The CDR3 nucleotides are TGTGCCAGCTCACCCGGACTAGCGGGAGCCAATGAGCAGTTCTTC. The encoded protein is CASSPGLAGANEQFF.

The rearrangement links TRBV19 to TRBJ2-2, with 11 positions matching TRBD1. Germline V gives CDR1 LNHDA, CDR2 SQIVND (reference sequence). V shed 4 bases and J 4 bases; nucleotides not matched to a gene: 11. The CDR3 sequence is 18 residues long. The CDR3 bases are TGTGCCAGTAGTAGGCCCCTCCGGGACAGGGGGTTCACCGGGGAGCTGTTTTTT. Protein: CASSRPLRDRGFTGELFF.

V is TRBV6-5 and J is TRBJ2-5; TRBD1 is a possible D gene (6 bases). Per the germline V gene, CDR1 is MNHEY and CDR2 is SVGAGI. The CDR3 runs to 15 residues. V lost 6 bases and J lost 3, with 17 bases in between. The CDR3 DNA reads as TGTGCCAGCAGCCCTAACTACGGACAGAAAGAGACCCAGTACTTC. Encoded protein: CASSPNYGQKETQYF.

This clone has a single count. The chain combines TRBV25-1 with TRBJ1-4, with 7 bases fitting TRBD1. CDR3 length: 17 residues. Trimming removed 0 bases from V and 8 bases from J; junction bases left unmatched: 12. The germline V gene has CDR1 MGHDK and CDR2 SYGVNS. This chain's CDR3 is CASSEYGGRQGGEKLFF. In nucleotides, the CDR3 is TGTGCCAGCAGTGAATATGGAGGTAGACAGGGTGGAGAAAAACTGTTTTTT.

This chain links TRBV2 with TRBJ1-2; a possible D gene is TRBD1 (5 bases). Trimming cost V 5 bases and J 4 bases, with 11 bases left between them. CDR3 length equals 13 residues. From germline, CDR1 is SNHLY and CDR2 FYNNEI. CDR3 bases: TGTGCCAGCAGTCAGGGTCCCCGCTATGGCTACACCTTC. It encodes CASSQGPRYGYTF.

The chain has TRBV7-8 and TRBJ1-1; maybe TRBD1 (6 bases). The CDR3 totals 13 residues. V was clipped by 6 bases and J by 5 bases, with 13 bases between them. Germline V gene lookup returns CDR1 SGHVS and CDR2 FQNEAQ. CDR3 DNA sequence: TGTGCCAGCAGAGAGGGGGGTGGGACTGAAGCTTTCTTT. Its translation: CASREGGGTEAFF.

The chain combines TRBV28 with TRBJ2-5; 10 bases are shared with TRBD2. The germline gives CDR1 MDHEN, CDR2 SYDVKM. V shed 8 bases and J 3 bases; nucleotides not matched to a gene: 9. The CDR3 totals 15 residues. Here the CDR3 reads CASVGGTSVKETQYF. CDR3 nucleotides: TGTGCCAGCGTAGGGGGGACTAGCGTAAAAGAGACCCAGTACTTC.